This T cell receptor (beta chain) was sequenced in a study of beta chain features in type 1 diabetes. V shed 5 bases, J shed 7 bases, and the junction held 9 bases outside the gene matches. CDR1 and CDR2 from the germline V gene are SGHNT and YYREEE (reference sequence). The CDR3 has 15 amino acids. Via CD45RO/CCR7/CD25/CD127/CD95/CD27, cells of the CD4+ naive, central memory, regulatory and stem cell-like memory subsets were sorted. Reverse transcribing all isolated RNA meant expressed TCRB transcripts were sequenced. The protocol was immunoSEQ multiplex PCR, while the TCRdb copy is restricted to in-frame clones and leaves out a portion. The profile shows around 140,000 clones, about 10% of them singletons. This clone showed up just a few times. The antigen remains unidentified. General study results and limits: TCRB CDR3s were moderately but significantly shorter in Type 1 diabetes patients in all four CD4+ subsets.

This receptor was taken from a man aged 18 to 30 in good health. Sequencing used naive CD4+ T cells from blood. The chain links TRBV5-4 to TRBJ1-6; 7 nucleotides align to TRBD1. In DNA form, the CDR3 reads TGTGCCAGCAGTCCGGGGGCAGGGGGGAATTCACCCCTCCACTTT. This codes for CASSPGAGGNSPLHF.